This TCR beta chain was found in a study of blood T cells in healthy people across ages. With a J-beta primer mix and a sample-barcoded 5' primer, a second PCR ran about 7 to 12 cycles. TCRdb called the 5' RACE reads again in MiXCR, with one record for every CDR3 protein. Among approximately 780,000 distinct CDR3 sequences listed, more than 25% were seen once. The germline gives CDR1 SGHRS, CDR2 YFSETQ. CDR3 length equals 16 residues. The V gene lost 1 base and the J gene lost 0 bases, with 8 bases spanning the gap. These data also formed part of another study, on T cells of mothers and their children.

The sequenced material came from blood. The origin of this receptor is a boy younger than 18 in good health. The chain links TRBV5-1 to TRBJ2-6; D possibly corresponds to TRBD1 (5 bases). The CDR3 here is CASSLSTGSGANVLTF. CDR3 in DNA: TGCGCCAGCAGCTTGTCCACAGGCTCTGGGGCCAACGTCCTGACTTTC.